This TCR beta chain was found in a study of shared clonotypes between healthy human individuals. Study-wide points: Sharing of clonotypes among donors was expected to vary with sequencing depth.

Looked up from germline, CDR1 is SGHVS and CDR2 is FNYEAQ. CDR3 size: 12 residues. The V and J ends lost 3 bases and 8 bases respectively, with 10 bases between them. As concerns this clone: Its antigen is undetermined.

Here immunoSEQ multiplex PCR was the method, and the copy in TCRdb shows in-frame clones only, minus some. Here the sample spans more than 1,200,000 clones, about 98.5% being singletons. The sequence was collected from a young man in good health. The chain has TRBV7-6 and TRBJ1-1, with D possibly being TRBD1 (5 bases). The sample was naive CD4+ T cells sorted from blood. Subset: CD45RA+ positively selected. CDR3 coding DNA: TGTGCCAGCAGCTTCGGGGGGGGAGAAGCTTTCTTT. This translates into CASSFGGGEAFF.